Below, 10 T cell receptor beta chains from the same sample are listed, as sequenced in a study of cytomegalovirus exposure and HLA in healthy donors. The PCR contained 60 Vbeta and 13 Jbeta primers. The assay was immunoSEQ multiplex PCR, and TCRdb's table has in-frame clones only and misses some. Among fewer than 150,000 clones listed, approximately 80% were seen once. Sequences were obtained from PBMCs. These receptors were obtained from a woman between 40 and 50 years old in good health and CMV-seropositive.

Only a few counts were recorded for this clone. CDR3 residues: CASSKSGGETQYF. The CDR3 bases are TGTGCCAGCAGCAAGTCGGGAGGGGAGACCCAGTACTTC. The J gene is TRBJ2-5, the V gene TRBV7-3; 8 bases map to TRBD2. The CDR3 is made up of 13 amino acids. Germline lookup yields CDR1 SGHTA and CDR2 FQGTGA. V was clipped by 5 bases and J by 5 bases; unmatched bases: 4.

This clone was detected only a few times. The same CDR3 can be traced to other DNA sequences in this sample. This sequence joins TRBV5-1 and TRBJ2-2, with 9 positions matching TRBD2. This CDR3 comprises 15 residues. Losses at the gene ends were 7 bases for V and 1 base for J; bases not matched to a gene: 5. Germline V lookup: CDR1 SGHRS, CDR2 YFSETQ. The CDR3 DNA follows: TGCGCCAGCGTTGGAGCGGGAGGGAACACCGGGGAGCTGTTTTTT. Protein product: CASVGAGGNTGELFF.

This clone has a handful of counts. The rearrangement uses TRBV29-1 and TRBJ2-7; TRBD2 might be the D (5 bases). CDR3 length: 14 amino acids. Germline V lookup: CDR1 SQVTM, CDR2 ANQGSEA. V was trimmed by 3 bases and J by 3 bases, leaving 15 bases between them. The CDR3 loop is CSVDRVGDGYEQYF. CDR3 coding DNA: TGCAGCGTTGATCGGGTGGGAGACGGCTACGAGCAGTACTTC.

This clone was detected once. CDR3: CASTGIHSYFGTGELFF. The CDR3 nucleotides are TGTGCCAGCACAGGGATCCACAGTTATTTCGGGACCGGGGAGCTGTTTTTT. The chain joins TRBV27 to TRBJ2-2, with D possibly being TRBD1 (5 bases). Germline V gives CDR1 MNHEY, CDR2 SMNVEV (reference sequence). This CDR3 is 17 amino acids long. V lost 7 bases to trimming and J lost 5 bases, with 23 bases between them.

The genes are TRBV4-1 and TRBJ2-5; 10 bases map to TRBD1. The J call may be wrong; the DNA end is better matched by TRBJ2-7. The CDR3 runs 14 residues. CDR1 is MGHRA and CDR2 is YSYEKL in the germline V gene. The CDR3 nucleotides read TGCGCCAGCAGCGGGACAGGGGTGGACTACGAGCAGTACTTC. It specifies CASSGTGVDYEQYF.

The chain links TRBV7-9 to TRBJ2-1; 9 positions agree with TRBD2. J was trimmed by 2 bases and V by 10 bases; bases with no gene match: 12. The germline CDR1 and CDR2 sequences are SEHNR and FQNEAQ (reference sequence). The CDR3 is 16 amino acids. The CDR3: CATTKEGGRAYNEQFF. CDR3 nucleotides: TGTGCCACCACTAAGGAGGGCGGGAGGGCCTACAATGAGCAGTTCTTC.

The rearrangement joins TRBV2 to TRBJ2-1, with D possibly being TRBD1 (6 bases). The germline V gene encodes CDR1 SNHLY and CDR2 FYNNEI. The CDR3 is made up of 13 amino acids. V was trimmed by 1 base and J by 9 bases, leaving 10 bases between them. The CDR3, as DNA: TGTGCCAGCAGTGAAGAAAGGGGGATTGAGCAGTTCTTC. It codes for CASSEERGIEQFF. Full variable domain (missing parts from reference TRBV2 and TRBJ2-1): EPEVTQTPSHQVTQMGQEVILRCVPISNHLYFYWYRQILGQKVEFLVSFYNNEISEKSEIFDDQFSVERPDGSNFTLKIRSTKLEDSAMYFCASSEERGIEQFFGPGTRLTVL.

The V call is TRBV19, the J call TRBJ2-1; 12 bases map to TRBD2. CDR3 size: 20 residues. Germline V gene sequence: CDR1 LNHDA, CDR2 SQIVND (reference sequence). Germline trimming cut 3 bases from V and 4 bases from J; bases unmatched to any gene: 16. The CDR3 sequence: CASSIMRLASGRGGYNEQFF. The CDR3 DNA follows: TGTGCCAGTAGTATCATGAGATTGGCTAGCGGGAGGGGGGGGTACAATGAGCAGTTCTTC.

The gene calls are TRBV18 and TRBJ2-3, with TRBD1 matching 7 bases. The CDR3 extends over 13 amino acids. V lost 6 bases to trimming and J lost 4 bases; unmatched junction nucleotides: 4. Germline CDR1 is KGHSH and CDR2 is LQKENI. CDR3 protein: CASSRQGADTQYF. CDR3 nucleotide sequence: TGTGCCAGCTCCCGACAGGGTGCAGATACGCAGTATTTT.

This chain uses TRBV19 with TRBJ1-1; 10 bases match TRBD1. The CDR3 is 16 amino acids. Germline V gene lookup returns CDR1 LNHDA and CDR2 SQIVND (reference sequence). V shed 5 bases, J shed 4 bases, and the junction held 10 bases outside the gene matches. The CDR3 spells CASSRRQGAEGTEAFF. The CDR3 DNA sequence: TGTGCCAGTAGTCGTCGACAGGGGGCTGAGGGCACTGAAGCTTTCTTT.